These 8 T cell receptor beta chains were all obtained from the same sample, sequenced in a study of shared clonotypes between healthy human individuals. Assay used: immunoSEQ multiplex PCR; TCRdb lists only in-frame clones, some missing. The repertoire includes about 2.3 million clones, approximately 93% of them detected once, and under 0.45% sits in the top ten. Sequenced sample: naive CD4+ T cells from PBMCs. Subset described: CD45RA+ positively selected. These receptors originate from a man between 18 and 29 years old in good health. Some clones in this sample may be carry-over from other donors' samples.

The rearrangement joins TRBV9 to TRBJ1-1, with 7 bases identical to TRBD1. The CDR3 loop spans 14 amino acids. Germline V gene data show CDR1 as SGDLS and CDR2 as YYNGEE. V trimming: 4 bases; J trimming: 0 bases; junction bases outside the gene matches: 3. As DNA, the CDR3 is TGTGCCAGCAGCCCCGGACAGGTGAACACTGAAGCTTTCTTT. Amino acid sequence: CASSPGQVNTEAFF.

This sequence joins TRBV11-2 and TRBJ2-7; D is uncertain. CDR3 length equals 11 residues. Trimming shortened V by 8 bases and J by 7 bases, and 12 bases separated the two germline ends. CDR1 is SGHAT, CDR2 FQNNGV, per germline. The CDR3 loop is CASFWLGEQYF. The CDR3 bases are TGTGCCAGCTTCTGGCTGGGGGAGCAGTACTTC.

The chain carries TRBV12-5 and TRBJ1-2; D may be TRBD1 (6 bases). There are 13 residues in the CDR3. With 6 bases removed from V and 6 bases from J, the gap between germline ends came to 14 bases. Germline CDR1 is LGHNT and CDR2 is FRNRAP. The CDR3 protein is CASGYWGANGYTF. The CDR3 DNA reads TGTGCTAGTGGGTACTGGGGGGCAAATGGCTACACCTTC.

The rearrangement uses TRBV11-2 and TRBJ2-1; 9 bases fit TRBD1. CDR1 and CDR2 from the germline V gene are SGHAT and FQNNGV. The CDR3 runs 16 residues. V was pared by 5 bases and J by 1 base, with 6 bases of the junction left unmatched. CDR3 residues: CASSPSGTGSYNEQFF. Here the CDR3 DNA reads TGTGCCAGCAGCCCCTCCGGGACAGGGTCCTACAATGAGCAGTTCTTC.

This clone was counted a single time. CDR3 sequence reads: CASSVAPRDSYNEQFF. The CDR3 DNA follows: TGTGCCAGCAGCGTAGCTCCCCGGGATTCCTACAATGAGCAGTTCTTC. The chain has TRBV9 and TRBJ2-1; tentatively, D is TRBD2 (5 bases). The CDR3 extends over 16 amino acids. V lost 0 bases and J lost 1, with 11 bases in between. Germline CDR1 and CDR2: SGDLS and YYNGEE.

CDR3 sequence: CASSLVGQGLGGYTF. The CDR3 DNA reads as TGTGCCAGCAGCTTAGTAGGGCAGGGACTCGGTGGCTACACCTTC. The chain carries TRBV7-2 and TRBJ1-2; maybe TRBD1 (5 bases). The CDR3 consists of 15 residues. Trimming removed 1 base from V and 7 bases from J, with 16 bases in between. Germline CDR1 is SGHTA and CDR2 is FQGNSA. Using reference TRBV7-2 and TRBJ1-2 for the parts outside the CDR3, the full variable domain is GAGVSQSPSNKVTEKGKDVELRCDPISGHTALYWYRQSLGQGLEFLIYFQGNSAPDKSGLPSDRFSAERTGGSVSTLTIQRTQQEDSAVYLCASSLVGQGLGGYTFGSGTRLTVV.

This clone was recorded only once. The chain has TRBV28 and TRBJ1-4, with unresolved D. CDR3 length equals 13 residues. The V end lost 7 bases, the J end lost 2 bases, and 8 bases lay between the germline ends. Germline loops: CDR1 MDHEN, CDR2 SYDVKM. Here the CDR3 DNA reads TGTGCCAGCATTCGGAGTACTAATGAAAAACTGTTTTTT. Translation: CASIRSTNEKLFF.

As for this clone: The sample contains more than one DNA sequence encoding this CDR3. The genes are TRBV28 and TRBJ2-1; unclear D gene. This CDR3 is built from 12 residues. V was pared by 3 bases and J by 8 bases, with 8 bases between. In germline, CDR1 is MDHEN, CDR2 SYDVKM. In nucleotides, the CDR3 is TGTGCCAGCAGTTTGTTAAGGGATGAGCAGTTCTTC. It codes for CASSLLRDEQFF.